The text below deals with one T cell receptor beta chain. Its target is unknown. This record belongs to a study of OX40 agonist ivuxolimab in advanced cancers. Overall study results and limits: At 0.1 to 3.0 mg/kg, CD4+ and CD8+ blood T cells expanded clonally by week 6.

V lost 5 bases to trimming and J lost 5 bases; unmatched junction nucleotides: 10. Germline CDR1 LNHDA, CDR2 SQIVND (reference sequence). There are 15 residues in the CDR3. The assay was immunoSEQ multiplex PCR, and TCRdb's table has in-frame clones only and misses some. Among 60,000 to 100,000 clones listed, around 87% were seen once. The chain couples TRBV19 to TRBJ1-1, with 8 nucleotides matching TRBD1. The TCR sequence derives from an adult with an advanced solid tumor such as melanoma, head and neck, liver or kidney cancer. The specimen was CD4+ or CD8+ T cells sorted from blood, collected in a trial of the OX40 agonist ivuxolimab. In nucleotides, the CDR3 is TGTGCCAGTAGTGTCTCGACAGGGGATGGTACTGAAGCTTTCTTT. Translated, it gives CASSVSTGDGTEAFF.